Below are 21 T cell receptor beta chains sequenced from a single sample in a study of cytomegalovirus exposure and HLA in healthy donors. PCR primers comprised 60 Vbeta and 13 Jbeta primers. This table comes from immunoSEQ multiplex PCR, and its TCRdb copy is limited to in-frame clones, with some not included. The sample has 110,000 to 150,000 clones, 79% seen once. The sequencing sample was made of PBMCs. These receptors were taken from a female donor in good health and CMV-seronegative.

The chain joins TRBV9 to TRBJ2-4, with 14 bases fitting TRBD2. The CDR3 length is 15 residues. Germline CDR1 and CDR2: SGDLS and YYNGEE. J gave up 8 bases and V 3 bases, and 4 bases lay outside the gene matches. CDR3 loop: CASSAGTSGRDIQYF. The DNA of the CDR3 is TGTGCCAGCAGCGCCGGGACTAGCGGGAGAGACATTCAGTACTTC.

V usage is TRBV18 and J usage is TRBJ1-1; D is unresolved. Trimming cost V 4 bases and J 0 bases, with 6 bases left between them. CDR1 is KGHSH, CDR2 LQKENI, per germline. This CDR3 comprises 13 residues. CDR3 loop: CASSQGVNTEAFF. The CDR3 DNA reads as TGTGCCAGCTCACAAGGAGTGAACACTGAAGCTTTCTTT.

The J gene is TRBJ2-7, the V gene TRBV6-5; D is unclear. V lost 0 bases, J lost 0 bases, and 9 bases lay in between. Germline loops: CDR1 MNHEY, CDR2 SVGAGI. The CDR3 covers 15 residues. CDR3: CASSYSRQASYEQYF. As DNA, the CDR3 is TGTGCCAGCAGTTACTCGCGGCAAGCCTCCTACGAGCAGTACTTC.

The chain uses TRBV29-1 and TRBJ2-5, with 10 nucleotides matching TRBD2. Germline loops: CDR1 SQVTM, CDR2 ANQGSEA. CDR3 length: 14 amino acids. The trim removed 8 bases at V and 4 bases at J, leaving 10 bases unmatched. The CDR3 region is CSTQRGGNPETQYF. The CDR3 nucleotides read TGCAGCACCCAGCGGGGGGGGAACCCAGAGACCCAGTACTTC.

This CDR3 reads CASSLGGGGYTF. The CDR3 nucleotides read TGTGCCAGCAGCTTGGGAGGGGGCGGCTACACCTTC. The rearrangement uses TRBV5-6 and TRBJ1-2; 7 nucleotides agree with TRBD1. The junction had 1 base not matched to a gene; V was cut back by 0 bases and J by 8 bases. The CDR3 spans 12 residues. Germline CDR1 reads SGHDT; CDR2 reads YYEEEE.

The chain employs TRBV2 and TRBJ1-1, with no clear D. Trimming removed 6 bases at V and 1 base at J, with 9 bases between. CDR1 and CDR2 from the germline V gene are SNHLY and FYNNEI. The CDR3 extends over 13 amino acids. Here the CDR3 reads CASRRLRNTEAFF. DNA for the CDR3: TGTGCCAGCAGGCGACTCCGGAACACTGAAGCTTTCTTT.

This clone has only a few counts. This chain joins TRBV6-1 and TRBJ1-5; perhaps TRBD1 as D (5 bases). V shed 4 bases and J shed 1 base, with 11 bases lying between them. The CDR3 is 15 residues long. The germline V gene has CDR1 MNHNS and CDR2 SASEGT. In nucleotides, the CDR3 is TGTGCCAGCAGTGCGTTCGGGGGAAGCAATCAGCCCCAGCATTTT. This translates into CASSAFGGSNQPQHF.

This clone was observed once. The rearrangement joins TRBV7-2 to TRBJ2-1; a weak D match, TRBD2 (6 bases). This CDR3 has 16 amino acids. Germline V gives CDR1 SGHTA, CDR2 FQGNSA. Trimming removed 4 bases from V and 2 bases from J, with 15 bases in between. The CDR3 loop is CASSSIMGEAYNEQFF. The CDR3 bases are TGTGCCAGCAGCTCCATTATGGGGGAGGCCTACAATGAGCAGTTCTTC.

This chain connects TRBV19 to TRBJ1-2, with 7 bases matching TRBD1. Losses at the gene ends were 5 bases for V and 2 bases for J; bases not matched to a gene: 5. The CDR3 spans 14 residues. Germline-derived CDR1 and CDR2 are LNHDA and SQIVND (reference sequence). The CDR3 region has the DNA TGTGCCAGTAGTCGGGACAGTAAAAACTATGGCTACACCTTC. Residues: CASSRDSKNYGYTF.

This clone was seen more than once but under ten times. The chain couples TRBV5-6 to TRBJ1-6; D ambiguous. The CDR3 totals 16 residues. V lost 4 bases, J lost 4 bases, and 15 bases lay in between. In germline, CDR1 is SGHDT, CDR2 YYEEEE. Here the CDR3 DNA reads TGTGCCAGCAGCGACGGCCCAAGCGGGTATAATTCACCCCTCCACTTT. Its protein is CASSDGPSGYNSPLHF.

This clone was recorded a few times. The V call is TRBV27, the J call TRBJ1-5; no definite D call. Germline V lookup: CDR1 MNHEY, CDR2 SMNVEV (reference sequence). V lost 7 bases and J lost 2, with 6 bases in between. The CDR3 covers 12 residues. The CDR3, as DNA: TGTGCCAGCACTTCTGGCAATCAGCCCCAGCATTTT. Encoded protein: CASTSGNQPQHF.

This rearrangement joins TRBV5-4 to TRBJ2-7; 8 bases map to TRBD1. The length of the CDR3 is 15 residues. V was pared by 4 bases and J by 7 bases, with 13 bases of the junction left unmatched. From germline, CDR1 is SGHNT and CDR2 YYREEE (reference sequence). CDR3 in DNA: TGTGCCAGCAGCCCCAACCCGGACAGGGTTTGGGAGCAGTACTTC. This codes for CASSPNPDRVWEQYF.

This clone is a singleton in its sample. This chain uses TRBV5-1 with TRBJ1-2; TRBD1 agrees at 9 bases. The V segment lost 2 bases and the J segment 7 bases; nucleotides outside the gene matches: 9. The germline CDR1 and CDR2 sequences are SGHRS and YFSETQ. This CDR3 region has 15 residues. CDR3: CASSFRDRAFSGYTF. CDR3 sequence (DNA): TGCGCCAGCAGCTTCCGGGACAGGGCCTTTAGTGGCTACACCTTC.

This clone was seen only a few times. The V and J genes are TRBV27 and TRBJ2-1; D possibly corresponds to TRBD2 (6 bases). V was shortened by 6 bases and J by 4 bases, with 7 bases between the two germline ends. CDR1 and CDR2 from the germline V gene are MNHEY and SMNVEV (reference sequence). This CDR3 has 12 amino acids. The CDR3 is CASSRGYNEQFF. The CDR3 nucleotides read TGTGCCAGCAGCCGGGGGTACAATGAGCAGTTCTTC.

The chain combines TRBV18 with TRBJ1-5, with 7 nucleotides matching TRBD1. After removal of 3 bases from V and 5 bases from J, the junction contained 7 bases not matched to a gene. The CDR3 is made up of 15 amino acids. Germline-derived CDR1 and CDR2 are KGHSH and LQKENI. The chain's CDR3 is CASSPSQGPDQPQHF. The DNA of the CDR3 is TGTGCCAGCTCACCCTCACAGGGGCCAGATCAGCCCCAGCATTTT.

The V gene is TRBV14, the J gene TRBJ2-5, with TRBD2 matching 13 bases. Germline CDR1 SGHDN, CDR2 FVKESK. J gave up 1 base and V 4 bases, and 6 bases lay outside the gene matches. The CDR3 has 17 amino acids. The CDR3 reads CASSRQTSGGFQETQYF. DNA for the CDR3: TGTGCCAGCAGCCGCCAGACTAGCGGGGGGTTCCAAGAGACCCAGTACTTC.

J is TRBJ2-1 and V is TRBV6-1; D possibly corresponds to TRBD2 (6 bases). Deletions cut 10 bases from V and 4 bases from J, with 14 bases between. Germline values: CDR1 MNHNS, CDR2 SASEGT. The CDR3 is made up of 13 amino acids. The DNA of the CDR3 is TGTGCCACCACTCGACTAGAGTACAATGAGCAGTTCTTC. As protein: CATTRLEYNEQFF.

The rearrangement joins TRBV9 to TRBJ2-5; maybe TRBD2 (7 bases). Germline V gene lookup returns CDR1 SGDLS and CDR2 YYNGEE. The CDR3 runs 15 residues. V lost 0 bases and J lost 2, with 11 bases in between. CDR3 in amino acids: CASSVGGGVQETQYF. The CDR3 bases are TGTGCCAGCAGCGTAGGAGGGGGGGTACAAGAGACCCAGTACTTC.

The chain joins TRBV7-9 to TRBJ1-2; TRBD1 is a possible D gene (6 bases). The CDR3 loop spans 12 amino acids. V lost 6 bases and J 5 bases, leaving 10 bases between the germline ends. CDR1 and CDR2 (germline): SEHNR, FQNEAQ (reference sequence). CDR3 protein: CASSSDSYGYTF. For the CDR3, the DNA is TGTGCCAGCAGTTCGGACAGTTATGGCTACACCTTC.

DNA for the CDR3: TGTGCCAGCAGCGGGACAGCCGGAAACACCATATATTTT. It codes for CASSGTAGNTIYF. J is TRBJ1-3 and V is TRBV7-2, with TRBD1 identical over 7 bases. The CDR3 is 13 residues long. CDR1 and CDR2 (germline): SGHTA, FQGNSA. J lost 4 bases, V lost 5 bases, and 2 bases had no gene match.

This clone appeared a single time. V and J are TRBV30 and TRBJ2-5, with TRBD1 identical over 7 bases. Trimming cost V 0 bases and J 5 bases; bases outside gene matches: 3. Germline V CDR1 and CDR2: GTSNPN, SVGIG (reference sequence). This CDR3 region has 13 residues. This CDR3 is CAWSVGGSETQYF. The DNA for the CDR3 is TGTGCCTGGAGTGTAGGGGGCTCTGAGACCCAGTACTTC.